This TCR beta chain was captured by sequencing in a study of cytomegalovirus exposure and HLA in healthy donors. CDR1 and CDR2 from the germline V gene are SEHNR and FQNEAQ (reference sequence). The CDR3 contains 16 residues. Likely unrecorded immune exposures existed in these nominally healthy donors. The PCR made use of 60 Vbeta and 13 Jbeta primers. Data came from immunoSEQ multiplex PCR; TCRdb stores just in-frame clones and leaves some out. This table has approximately 170,000 clones, around 80% appearing once. Concerning this clone itself: Its matching antigen is unknown. A junction end diverges from the germline sequence, so it may reflect a read error.

Broader study findings: A later analysis by the authors found several of the most significant clusters apparently linked to common viral pathogens. A later analysis revealed that TCR association rates differed between HLA loci, peaking at DRB1 and bottoming out at HLA-C.

The specimen was PBMCs. The chain links TRBV7-9 to TRBJ1-1, with unresolved D. The TCR was taken from a male donor in good health and CMV-seronegative. The CDR3 DNA is TGTTCCAGCAGCTTACGGCGCGGGGTGGGGAACACTGAAGCTTTCTTT. The encoded protein is CSSSLRRGVGNTEAFF.